Listed below are T cell receptor beta chains from one sample, sequenced in a study of blood T cell repertoires in COVID-19. Data came from immunoSEQ multiplex PCR; TCRdb stores just in-frame clones and leaves some out. The sample carries fewer than 350,000 clones, roughly 90% recorded once. Source material: PBMCs or T cells enriched from blood (not recorded which). The receptors derive from a woman aged 40 to 49 who had recovered from COVID-19. The CDR3 runs from the conserved cysteine through the conserved F or W. A D gene is named only where the DNA matches it firmly. Rows give clone size only sometimes, using once, few, many, or a class for an expanded clone.

V: TRBV10-1
size: NA
D: TRBD1
J: TRBJ2-7
DNA: TGCGCCAGCAGTGAGCGGGGGACAGGGGCCTACGAGCAGTACTTC
CDR3: CASSERGTGAYEQYF

V: TRBV3-1/TRBV3-2
size: NA
D: TRBD1
J: TRBJ1-2
DNA: TGTGCCAGCAGCCACGGGACAGTCTATGGCTACACCTTC
CDR3: CASSHGTVYGYTF

V: TRBV28
size: NA
D: NA
J: TRBJ1-5
DNA: TGTGCCAGCAATACGGTCAACCAGGATCAGCCCCAGCATTTT
CDR3: CASNTVNQDQPQHF

V: TRBV5-6
size: NA
D: NA
J: TRBJ1-3
DNA: TGTGCCAGCAGCTTTTCCGCGGCCCCGTGGAACACCATATATTTT
CDR3: CASSFSAAPWNTIYF

V: TRBV19
size: once
D: NA
J: TRBJ1-1
DNA: TGTGCCAGTAGTATGCAGGGACTAAACACTGAAGCTTTCTTT
CDR3: CASSMQGLNTEAFF

V: TRBV4-2
size: NA
D: NA
J: TRBJ1-1
DNA: TGTGCCAGCAGCCAAGATACAGACGCTGAAGCTTTCTTT
CDR3: CASSQDTDAEAFF

V: TRBV6-1
size: NA
D: NA
J: TRBJ1-2
DNA: TGTGCCAGCAGTGAAGGGACATTTTACTATGGCTACACCTTC
CDR3: CASSEGTFYYGYTF

V: TRBV7-8
size: NA
D: NA
J: TRBJ2-5
DNA: TGTGCCAGCAGCTTACCTCCACCTGGGCTTCAAGAGACCCAGTACTTC
CDR3: CASSLPPPGLQETQYF

V: TRBV3-1/TRBV3-2
size: once
D: TRBD1
J: TRBJ1-1
DNA: TGTGCCAGCAGCCGGGATCGACAGGGGGGCAACACTGAAGCTTTCTTT
CDR3: CASSRDRQGGNTEAFF

V: TRBV15
size: once
D: TRBD1
J: TRBJ1-5
DNA: TGTGCCACCAGTGAATCCGGGACAGGGGGATATTATAGCAATCAGCCCCAGCATTTT
CDR3: CATSESGTGGYYSNQPQHF

V: TRBV3-1/TRBV3-2
size: NA
D: NA
J: TRBJ1-4
DNA: TGTGCCAGCAGCCAAGATGGGGGGAATAATGAAAAACTGTTTTTT
CDR3: CASSQDGGNNEKLFF

V: TRBV7-9
size: NA
D: NA
J: TRBJ2-7
DNA: TGTGCCAGCAGCAGTTACAGACTGGGTCGGGGCGAGCAGTACTTC
CDR3: CASSSYRLGRGEQYF

V: TRBV6-5
size: NA
D: TRBD1
J: TRBJ1-5
DNA: TGTGCCAGCAGGCCCACAGGGGGGTCGCCTCAGCCCCAGCATTTT
CDR3: CASRPTGGSPQPQHF

V: TRBV30
size: NA
D: TRBD1
J: TRBJ2-6
DNA: TGTGCCTGGAGTGGTTGGAGACAGGGGCCTTATCCTGGGGCCAACGTCCTGACTTTC
CDR3: CAWSGWRQGPYPGANVLTF

V: TRBV19
size: NA
D: TRBD1
J: TRBJ2-5
DNA: TGTGCCAGTAGCTTGACAGGGATGGAGACCCAGTACTTC
CDR3: CASSLTGMETQYF

V: TRBV5-1
size: NA
D: TRBD1
J: TRBJ2-2
DNA: TGCGCCAGCAAATTAGGGGGCTTGGGGAACACCGGGGAGCTGTTTTTT
CDR3: CASKLGGLGNTGELFF

V: TRBV29-1
size: NA
D: TRBD1
J: TRBJ1-1
DNA: TGCAGCGTTACGTCACCGCGGGACAGAATGAACACTGAAGCTTTCTTT
CDR3: CSVTSPRDRMNTEAFF

V: TRBV9
size: NA
D: NA
J: TRBJ1-1
DNA: TGTGCCAGCAGCGTAGCGTCCGGGGATCGGGCTTTCTTT
CDR3: CASSVASGDRAFF

V: TRBV11-2
size: NA
D: NA
J: TRBJ2-3
DNA: TGTGCCAGCAGTTCAGGTTCGGATACGCAGTATTTT
CDR3: CASSSGSDTQYF

V: TRBV10-3
size: NA
D: TRBD1
J: TRBJ1-2
DNA: TGTGCCATCAGTGAAGAGCAGGGGGCGCGTGGCTACACCTTC
CDR3: CAISEEQGARGYTF

V: TRBV18
size: NA
D: NA
J: TRBJ1-2
DNA: TGTGCCAGCTCACCTGAACAGGGCTATGGTGGCTACACCTTC
CDR3: CASSPEQGYGGYTF

V: TRBV5-1
size: NA
D: TRBD1
J: TRBJ2-7
DNA: TGCGCCAGCAGCTTGCAGTCCACAGGGGGTTCCTACGAGCAGTACTTC
CDR3: CASSLQSTGGSYEQYF

V: TRBV19
size: NA
D: TRBD1
J: TRBJ2-7
DNA: TGTGCCAGTAGTATCGACGGGACAGGGATCTACGAGCAGTACTTC
CDR3: CASSIDGTGIYEQYF

V: TRBV6-5
size: NA
D: NA
J: TRBJ1-6
DNA: TGTGCCAGCAGCAAAGACAGGAACCGTAATTCACCCCTCCACTTT
CDR3: CASSKDRNRNSPLHF

V: TRBV20-1
size: NA
D: NA
J: TRBJ2-5
DNA: TGCAGTGCTAGAGATAGAGAGACCCAGTACTTC
CDR3: CSARDRETQYF

V: TRBV5-5
size: once
D: NA
J: TRBJ2-5
DNA: TGTGCCAGCAGCCCTGGCTTTGGTGGCAGCGTGAAGACCCAGTACTTC
CDR3: CASSPGFGGSVKTQYF

V: TRBV24-1
size: NA
D: NA
J: TRBJ1-1
DNA: TGTGCCACCAGTGACTCCCGGGGGGAAGCTTTCTTT
CDR3: CATSDSRGEAFF

V: TRBV2
size: NA
D: TRBD1
J: TRBJ1-2
DNA: TGTGCCAGCAGTGGGGACAGGGAATATGGCTACACCTTC
CDR3: CASSGDREYGYTF

V: TRBV30
size: few
D: TRBD1
J: TRBJ1-2
DNA: TGTGCCTGGAGTATATCGACAGGGGGTTATGGCTACACCTTC
CDR3: CAWSISTGGYGYTF

V: TRBV25-1
size: NA
D: NA
J: TRBJ1-3
DNA: TGTGCCAGCAGTGACCCGGGCTCTGGAAACACCATATATTTT
CDR3: CASSDPGSGNTIYF

V: TRBV3-1/TRBV3-2
size: NA
D: TRBD2
J: TRBJ2-2
DNA: TGTGCCAGCAGCCAGGGCGGGGGGTACACCGGGGAGCTGTTTTTT
CDR3: CASSQGGGYTGELFF

V: TRBV27
size: NA
D: NA
J: TRBJ1-6
DNA: TGTGCCAGCAGGAAACAGGGAGAAGGATCACCCCTCCACTTT
CDR3: CASRKQGEGSPLHF

V: TRBV30
size: NA
D: TRBD1
J: TRBJ1-2
DNA: TGTGCCTGGAGTGTACAGGGGGCGTTAGGCTACACCTTC
CDR3: CAWSVQGALGYTF

V: TRBV5-1
size: NA
D: NA
J: TRBJ2-5
DNA: TGCGCCAGCAGCCCCGGGGTTAGCGGCCAAGAGACCCAGTACTTC
CDR3: CASSPGVSGQETQYF